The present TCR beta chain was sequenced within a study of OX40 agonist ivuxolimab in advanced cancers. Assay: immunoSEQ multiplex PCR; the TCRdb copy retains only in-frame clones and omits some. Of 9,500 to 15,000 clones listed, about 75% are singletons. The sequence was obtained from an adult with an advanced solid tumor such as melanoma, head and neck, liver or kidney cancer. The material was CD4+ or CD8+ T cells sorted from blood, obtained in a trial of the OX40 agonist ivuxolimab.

The CDR3 protein is CASSSDPGTGKQEQYF. The CDR3 DNA reads as TGCGCCAGCAGCTCCGACCCCGGGACAGGGAAACAAGAGCAGTACTTC. The genes are TRBV5-1 and TRBJ2-7, with TRBD1 matching over 9 bases. Germline CDR1 is SGHRS and CDR2 is YFSETQ. The CDR3 has 16 residues. Losses at the gene ends were 3 bases for V and 7 bases for J; bases not matched to a gene: 14. The full variable domain, its missing parts supplied by reference TRBV5-1 and TRBJ2-7, is KAGVTQTPRYLIKTRGQQVTLSCSPISGHRSVSWYQQTPGQGLQFLFEYFSETQRNKGNFPGRFSGRQFSNSRSEMNVSTLELGDSALYLCASSSDPGTGKQEQYFGPGTRLTVT.